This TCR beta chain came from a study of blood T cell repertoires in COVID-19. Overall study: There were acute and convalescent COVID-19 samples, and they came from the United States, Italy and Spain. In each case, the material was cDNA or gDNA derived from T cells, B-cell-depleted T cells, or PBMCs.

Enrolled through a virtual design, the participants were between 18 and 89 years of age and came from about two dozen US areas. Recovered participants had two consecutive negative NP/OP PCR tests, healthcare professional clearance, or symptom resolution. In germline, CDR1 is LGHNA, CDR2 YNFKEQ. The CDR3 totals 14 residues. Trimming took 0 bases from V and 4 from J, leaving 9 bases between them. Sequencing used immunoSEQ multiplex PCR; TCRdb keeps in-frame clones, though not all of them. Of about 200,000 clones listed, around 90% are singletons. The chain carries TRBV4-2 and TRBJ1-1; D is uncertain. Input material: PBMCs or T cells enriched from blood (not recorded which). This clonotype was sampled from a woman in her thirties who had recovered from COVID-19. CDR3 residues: CASSQDSDVTEAFF. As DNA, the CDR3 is TGTGCCAGCAGCCAAGATAGCGACGTCACTGAAGCTTTCTTT.